This T cell receptor (beta chain) stems from a study of OX40 agonist ivuxolimab in advanced cancers. Study overall: Patients received the agonistic anti-OX40 (CD134) antibody ivuxolimab. Study-wide points: People who partly responded at 0.1-3.0 mg/kg had some of the least clonal expansion seen. Specificity for antigen went undetermined in the expanded peripheral T cells.

V shed 3 bases and J shed 2 bases, with 5 bases lying between them. Per germline, CDR1 MNHNS and CDR2 SASEGT. This CDR3 contains 13 residues. Individuals having autoimmune disease history or systemic immunosuppression were not enrolled. Comment on this clone: Its antigen is not identified.

Profiled with immunoSEQ multiplex PCR; TCRdb holds only in-frame clones, not every one. The table lists 20,000 or so clones, roughly 73% of them singletons, with just under 30% in the top ten. This TCR derives from an adult with an advanced solid tumor such as melanoma, head and neck, liver or kidney cancer. Sequenced material: CD4+ or CD8+ T cells sorted from blood, taken in a trial of the OX40 agonist ivuxolimab. The chain is built from TRBV6-1 and TRBJ2-1, with unresolved D. This chain's CDR3 is CASSDWAYNEQFF. DNA of the CDR3: TGTGCCAGCAGTGATTGGGCCTACAATGAGCAGTTCTTC.